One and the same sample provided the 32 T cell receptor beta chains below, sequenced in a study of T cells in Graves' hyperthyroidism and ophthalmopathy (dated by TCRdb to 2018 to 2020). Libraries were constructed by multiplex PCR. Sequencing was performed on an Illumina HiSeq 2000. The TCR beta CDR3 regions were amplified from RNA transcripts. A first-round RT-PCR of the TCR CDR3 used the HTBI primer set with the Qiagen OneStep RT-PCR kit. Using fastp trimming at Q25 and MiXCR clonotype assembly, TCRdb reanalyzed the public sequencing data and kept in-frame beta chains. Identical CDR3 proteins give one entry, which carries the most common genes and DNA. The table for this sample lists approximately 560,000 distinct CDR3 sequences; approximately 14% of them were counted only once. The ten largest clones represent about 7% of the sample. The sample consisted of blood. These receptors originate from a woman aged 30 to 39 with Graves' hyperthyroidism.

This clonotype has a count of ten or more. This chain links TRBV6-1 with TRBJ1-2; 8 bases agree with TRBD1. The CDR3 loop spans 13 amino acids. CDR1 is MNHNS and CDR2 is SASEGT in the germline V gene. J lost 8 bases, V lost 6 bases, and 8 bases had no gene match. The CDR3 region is CASRPGQGGGYTF. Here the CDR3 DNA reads TGTGCCAGCAGACCCGGACAGGGTGGCGGCTACACCTTC.

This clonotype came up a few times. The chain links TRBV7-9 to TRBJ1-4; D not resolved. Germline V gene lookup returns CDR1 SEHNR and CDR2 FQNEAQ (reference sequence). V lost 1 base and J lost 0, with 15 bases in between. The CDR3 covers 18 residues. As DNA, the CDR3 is TGTGCCAGCAGCTTAGGGACTCCCACCCCTGCAACTAATGAAAAACTGTTTTTT. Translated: CASSLGTPTPATNEKLFF.

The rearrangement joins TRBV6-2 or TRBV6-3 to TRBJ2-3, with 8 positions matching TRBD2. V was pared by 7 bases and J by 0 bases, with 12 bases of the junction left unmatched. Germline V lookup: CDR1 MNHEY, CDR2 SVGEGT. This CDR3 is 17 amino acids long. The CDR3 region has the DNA TGTGCCAGCATGGGTTGGCGGGGGGCCACTAGCACAGATACGCAGTATTTT. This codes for CASMGWRGATSTDTQYF.

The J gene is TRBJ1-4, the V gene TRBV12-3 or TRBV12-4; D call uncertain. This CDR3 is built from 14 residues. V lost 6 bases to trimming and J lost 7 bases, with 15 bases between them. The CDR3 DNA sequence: TGTGCCAGCAGCCCCGTTGGGCCAGCTGAAAAACTGTTTTTT. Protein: CASSPVGPAEKLFF.

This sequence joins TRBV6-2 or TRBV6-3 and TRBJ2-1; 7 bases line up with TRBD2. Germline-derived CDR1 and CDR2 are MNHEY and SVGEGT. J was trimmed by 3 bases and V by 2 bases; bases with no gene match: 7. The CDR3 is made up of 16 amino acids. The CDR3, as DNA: TGTGCCAGCAGTTACGGAGCGGGACTGAACTACAATGAGCAGTTCTTC. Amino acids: CASSYGAGLNYNEQFF.

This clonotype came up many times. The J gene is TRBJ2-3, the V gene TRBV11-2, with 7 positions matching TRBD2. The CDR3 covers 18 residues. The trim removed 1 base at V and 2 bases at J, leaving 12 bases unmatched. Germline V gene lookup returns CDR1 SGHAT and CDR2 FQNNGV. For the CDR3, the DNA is TGTGCCAGCAGCTTAGGAAAGATCGAGGGAGGGACCACAGATACGCAGTATTTT. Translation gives CASSLGKIEGGTTDTQYF.

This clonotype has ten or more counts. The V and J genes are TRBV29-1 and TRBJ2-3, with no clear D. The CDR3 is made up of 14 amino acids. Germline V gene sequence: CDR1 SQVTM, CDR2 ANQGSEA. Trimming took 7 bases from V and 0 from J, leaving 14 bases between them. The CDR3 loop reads CSGHQEYSTDTQYF. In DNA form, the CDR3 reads TGCAGCGGGCATCAGGAGTATAGCACAGATACGCAGTATTTT.

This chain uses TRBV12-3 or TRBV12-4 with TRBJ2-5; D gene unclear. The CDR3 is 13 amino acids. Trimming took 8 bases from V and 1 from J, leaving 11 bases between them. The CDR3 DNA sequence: TGTGCCAGCGGGTACAGATTCCAAGAGACCCAGTACTTC. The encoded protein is CASGYRFQETQYF.

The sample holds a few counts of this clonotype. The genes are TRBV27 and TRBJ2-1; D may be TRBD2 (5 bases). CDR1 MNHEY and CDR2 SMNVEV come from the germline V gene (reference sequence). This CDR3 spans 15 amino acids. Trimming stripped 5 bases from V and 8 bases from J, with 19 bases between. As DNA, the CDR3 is TGTGCCAGCAGTCCCTATACTAGATCCGGCGATGAGCAGTTCTTC. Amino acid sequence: CASSPYTRSGDEQFF.

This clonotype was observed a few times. Here the CDR3 DNA reads TGTGCCAGCATCCCTACCACGGGATTACCAAATGAGCAGTTCTTC. It is translated as CASIPTTGLPNEQFF. The chain employs TRBV7-9 and TRBJ2-1; D possibly corresponds to TRBD2 (5 bases). This CDR3 has 15 residues. Germline V CDR1 and CDR2: SEHNR, FQNEAQ (reference sequence). The V gene lost 7 bases and the J gene lost 7 bases, with 20 bases spanning the gap.

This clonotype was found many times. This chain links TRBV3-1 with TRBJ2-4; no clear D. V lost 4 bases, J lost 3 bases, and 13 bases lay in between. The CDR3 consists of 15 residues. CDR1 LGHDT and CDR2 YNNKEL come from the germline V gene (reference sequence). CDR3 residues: CASSRTEGGKNIQYF. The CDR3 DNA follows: TGTGCCAGCAGCCGAACAGAAGGTGGCAAAAACATTCAGTACTTC.

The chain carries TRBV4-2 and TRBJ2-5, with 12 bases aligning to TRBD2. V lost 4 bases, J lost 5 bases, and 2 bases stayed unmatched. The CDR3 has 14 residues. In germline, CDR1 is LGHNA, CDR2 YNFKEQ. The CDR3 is CASSPSGRDETQYF. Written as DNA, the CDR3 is TGTGCCAGCAGCCCTAGCGGGAGGGACGAGACCCAGTACTTC.

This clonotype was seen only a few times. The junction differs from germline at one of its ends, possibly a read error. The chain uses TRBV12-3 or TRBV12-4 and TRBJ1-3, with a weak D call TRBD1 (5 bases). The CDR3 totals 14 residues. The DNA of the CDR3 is TGTGCCAGCAGTTTGGGGGATTCTGGAAGCACCATATATTTT. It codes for CASSLGDSGSTIYF.

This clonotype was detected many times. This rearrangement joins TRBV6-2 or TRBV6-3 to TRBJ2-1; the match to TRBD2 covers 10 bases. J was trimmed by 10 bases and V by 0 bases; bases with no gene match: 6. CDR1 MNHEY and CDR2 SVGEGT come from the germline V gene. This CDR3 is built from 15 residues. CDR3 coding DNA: TGTGCCAGCAGTTACTCACTAGCGGGACGACGGGAGCAGTTCTTC. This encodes CASSYSLAGRREQFF.

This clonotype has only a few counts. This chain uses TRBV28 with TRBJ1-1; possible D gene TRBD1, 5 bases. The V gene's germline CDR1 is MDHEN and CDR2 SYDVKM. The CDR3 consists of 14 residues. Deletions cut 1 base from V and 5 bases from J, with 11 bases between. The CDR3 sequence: CASSLFLRQTEAFF. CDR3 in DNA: TGTGCCAGCAGTTTATTCTTACGACAGACTGAAGCTTTCTTT.

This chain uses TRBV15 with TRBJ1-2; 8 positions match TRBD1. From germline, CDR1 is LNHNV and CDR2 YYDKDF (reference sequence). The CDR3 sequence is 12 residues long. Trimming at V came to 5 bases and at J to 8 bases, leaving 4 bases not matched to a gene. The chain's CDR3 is CATSPRGQGYTF. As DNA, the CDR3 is TGTGCCACCAGCCCCAGGGGGCAAGGCTACACCTTC.

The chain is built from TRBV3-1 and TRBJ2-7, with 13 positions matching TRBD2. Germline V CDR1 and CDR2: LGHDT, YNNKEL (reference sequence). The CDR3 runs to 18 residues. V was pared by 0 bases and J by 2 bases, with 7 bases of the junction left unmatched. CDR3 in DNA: TGTGCCAGCAGCCAAGAACCGGGACTAGCGGGACCCGCCTACGAGCAGTACTTC. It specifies CASSQEPGLAGPAYEQYF.

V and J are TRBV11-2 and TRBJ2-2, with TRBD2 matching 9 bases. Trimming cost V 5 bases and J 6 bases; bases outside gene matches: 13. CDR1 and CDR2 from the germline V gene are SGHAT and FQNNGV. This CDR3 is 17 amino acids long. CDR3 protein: CASSPRRGGRVPGELFF. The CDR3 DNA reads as TGTGCCAGCAGCCCCCGACGGGGCGGGAGGGTTCCCGGGGAGCTGTTTTTT.

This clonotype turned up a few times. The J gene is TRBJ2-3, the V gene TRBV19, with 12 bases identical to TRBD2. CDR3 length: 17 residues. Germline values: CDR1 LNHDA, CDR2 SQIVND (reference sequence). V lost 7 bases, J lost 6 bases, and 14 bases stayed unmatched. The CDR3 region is CASTLGSSSGRADTQYF. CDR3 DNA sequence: TGTGCCAGTACCCTTGGCAGCTCTAGCGGGAGGGCTGATACGCAGTATTTT.

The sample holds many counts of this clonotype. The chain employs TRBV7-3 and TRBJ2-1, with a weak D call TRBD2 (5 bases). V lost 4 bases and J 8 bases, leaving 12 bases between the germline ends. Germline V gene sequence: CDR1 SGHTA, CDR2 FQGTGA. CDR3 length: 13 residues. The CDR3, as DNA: TGTGCCAGCAGCTCACGTAGCGCGGATGAGCAGTTCTTC. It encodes CASSSRSADEQFF.

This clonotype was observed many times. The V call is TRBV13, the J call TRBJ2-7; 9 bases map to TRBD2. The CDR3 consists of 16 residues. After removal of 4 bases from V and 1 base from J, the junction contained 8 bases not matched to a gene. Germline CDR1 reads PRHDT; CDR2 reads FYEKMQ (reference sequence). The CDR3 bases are TGTGCCAGCAGCTCGACACTTAGCGGGAGATCCTACGAGCAGTACTTC. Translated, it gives CASSSTLSGRSYEQYF.

The CDR3 DNA reads as TGTGCCAGCAGTCCCGGGGCGAGGGGGATCTACGAGCAGTACTTC. It codes for CASSPGARGIYEQYF. The V and J genes are TRBV28 and TRBJ2-7; tentatively, D is TRBD1 (6 bases). The V gene's germline CDR1 is MDHEN and CDR2 SYDVKM. The V end was cut by 5 bases, the J end by 3 bases, with 17 bases between. This CDR3 contains 15 residues.

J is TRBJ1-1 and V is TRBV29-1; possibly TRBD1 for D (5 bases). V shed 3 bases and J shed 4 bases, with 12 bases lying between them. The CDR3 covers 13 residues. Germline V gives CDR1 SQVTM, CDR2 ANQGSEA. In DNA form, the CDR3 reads TGCAGCGTTGACGAGGGGATCGCCACTGAAGCTTTCTTT. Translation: CSVDEGIATEAFF.

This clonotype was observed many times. The CDR3 DNA reads as TGTGCCAGCAGCTTAGCGTGGCGGGAAAACACCGGGGAGCTGTTTTTT. Its protein is CASSLAWRENTGELFF. The V call is TRBV7-7, the J call TRBJ2-2, with a tentative D call TRBD2 (6 bases). CDR1 is SSHAT, CDR2 FNYEAQ, per germline (reference sequence). The CDR3 runs to 16 residues. V was cut by 0 bases and J by 2 bases, with 10 bases left in between.

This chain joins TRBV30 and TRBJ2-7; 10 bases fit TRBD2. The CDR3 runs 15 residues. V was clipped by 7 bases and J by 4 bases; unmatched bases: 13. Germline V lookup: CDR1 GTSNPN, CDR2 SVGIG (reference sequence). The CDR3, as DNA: TGTGCCTTCTTAGGGTCTAGCGGGAGTATTTACGAGCAGTACTTC. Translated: CAFLGSSGSIYEQYF.

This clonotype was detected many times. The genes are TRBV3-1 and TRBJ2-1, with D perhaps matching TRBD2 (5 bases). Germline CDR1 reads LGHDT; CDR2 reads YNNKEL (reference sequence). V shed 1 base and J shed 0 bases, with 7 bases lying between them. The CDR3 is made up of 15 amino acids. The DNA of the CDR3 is TGTGCCAGCAGCCAAGGGAGGTACTCCTACAATGAGCAGTTCTTC. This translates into CASSQGRYSYNEQFF.

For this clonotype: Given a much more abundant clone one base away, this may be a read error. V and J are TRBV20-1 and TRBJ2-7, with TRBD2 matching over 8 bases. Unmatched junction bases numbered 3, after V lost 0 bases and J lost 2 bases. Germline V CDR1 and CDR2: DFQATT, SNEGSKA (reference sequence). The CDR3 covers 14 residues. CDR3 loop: CSARDGRGAYEQYF. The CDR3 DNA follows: TGCAGTGCTAGAGATGGGCGGGGGGCCTACGAGCAGTACTTC.

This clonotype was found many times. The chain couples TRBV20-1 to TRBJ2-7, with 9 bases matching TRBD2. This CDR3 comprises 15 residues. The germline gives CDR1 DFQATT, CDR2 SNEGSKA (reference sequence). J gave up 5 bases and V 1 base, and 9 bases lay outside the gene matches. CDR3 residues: CSARVAAGGFNEQYF. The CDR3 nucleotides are TGCAGTGCTAGAGTGGCGGCGGGAGGGTTCAACGAGCAGTACTTC.

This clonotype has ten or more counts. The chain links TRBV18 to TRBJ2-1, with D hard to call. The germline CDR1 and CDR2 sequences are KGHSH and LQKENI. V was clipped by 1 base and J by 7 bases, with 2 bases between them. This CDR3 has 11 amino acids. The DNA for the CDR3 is TGTGCCAGCTCACCACAGAATGAGCAGTTCTTC. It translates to CASSPQNEQFF. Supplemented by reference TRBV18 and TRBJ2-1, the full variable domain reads NAGVMQNPRHLVRRRGQEARLRCSPMKGHSHVYWYRQLPEEGLKFMVYLQKENIIDESGMPKERFSAEFPKEGPSILRIQQVVRGDSAAYFCASSPQNEQFFGPGTRLTVL.

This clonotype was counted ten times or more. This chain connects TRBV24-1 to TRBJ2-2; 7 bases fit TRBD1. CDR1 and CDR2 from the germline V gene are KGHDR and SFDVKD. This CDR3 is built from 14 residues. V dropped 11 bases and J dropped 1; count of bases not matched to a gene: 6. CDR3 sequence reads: CASGNRGNTGELFF. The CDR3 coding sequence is TGTGCCAGTGGTAACAGGGGGAACACCGGGGAGCTGTTTTTT.

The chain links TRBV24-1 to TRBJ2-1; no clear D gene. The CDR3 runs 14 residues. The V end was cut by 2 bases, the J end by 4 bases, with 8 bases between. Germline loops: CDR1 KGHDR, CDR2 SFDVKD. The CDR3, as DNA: TGTGCCACCAGTGATTCTGGCGGTTACAATGAGCAGTTCTTC. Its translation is CATSDSGGYNEQFF.

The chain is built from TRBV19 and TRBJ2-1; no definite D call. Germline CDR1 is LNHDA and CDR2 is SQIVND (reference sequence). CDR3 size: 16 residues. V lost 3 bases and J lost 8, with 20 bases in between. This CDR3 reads CASSMSSSNRGYEQFF. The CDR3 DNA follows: TGTGCCAGTAGTATGTCGTCTTCCAACAGAGGCTATGAGCAGTTCTTC.